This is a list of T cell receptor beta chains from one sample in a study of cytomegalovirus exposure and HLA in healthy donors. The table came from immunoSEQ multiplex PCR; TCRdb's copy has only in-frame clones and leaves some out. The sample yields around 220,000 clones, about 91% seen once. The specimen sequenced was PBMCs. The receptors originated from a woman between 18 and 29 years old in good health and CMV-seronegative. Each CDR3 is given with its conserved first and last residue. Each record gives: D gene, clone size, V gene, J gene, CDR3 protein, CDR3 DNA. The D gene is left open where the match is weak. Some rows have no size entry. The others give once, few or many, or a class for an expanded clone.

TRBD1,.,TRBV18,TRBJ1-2,CASSPGTDYGYTF,TGTGCCAGCTCACCCGGGACAGACTATGGCTACACCTTC
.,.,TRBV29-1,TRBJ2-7,CSVAGAYEQYF,TGCAGCGTTGCCGGGGCCTACGAGCAGTACTTC
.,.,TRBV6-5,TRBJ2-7,CASRIGQGEGYEQYF,TGTGCCAGCAGAATCGGCCAGGGTGAAGGATACGAGCAGTACTTC
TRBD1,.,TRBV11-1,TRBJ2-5,CASSVSTGAGTQYF,TGTGCCAGCAGCGTATCGACAGGGGCGGGGACCCAGTACTTC
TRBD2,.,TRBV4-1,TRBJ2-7,CASSPQAGEPYEQYF,TGCGCCAGCAGCCCGCAAGCGGGAGAGCCCTACGAGCAGTACTTC
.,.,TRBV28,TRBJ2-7,CASSSVAYEQYF,TGTGCCAGCAGTTCGGTAGCCTACGAGCAGTACTTC
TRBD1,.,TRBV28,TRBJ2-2,CASSPGTANTGELFF,TGTGCCAGCAGTCCCGGGACAGCGAACACCGGGGAGCTGTTTTTT
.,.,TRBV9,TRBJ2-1,CASSVVQESEQFF,TGTGCCAGCAGCGTAGTACAGGAGAGTGAGCAGTTCTTC
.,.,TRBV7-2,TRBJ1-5,CASSFGTPRQPQHF,TGTGCCAGCAGCTTCGGGACACCCAGGCAGCCCCAGCATTTT
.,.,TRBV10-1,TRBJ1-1,CASSVGGLNTEAFF,TGCGCCAGCAGTGTTGGGGGCCTGAACACTGAAGCTTTCTTT
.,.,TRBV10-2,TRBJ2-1,CASSELYNEQFF,TGCGCCAGCAGTGAGCTGTACAATGAGCAGTTCTTC
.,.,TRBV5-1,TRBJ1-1,CASSSHTGYTEAFF,TGCGCCAGCAGCTCCCATACAGGGTACACTGAAGCTTTCTTT
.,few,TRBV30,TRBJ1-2,CAWKQPNYGYTF,TGTGCCTGGAAACAGCCTAACTATGGCTACACCTTC
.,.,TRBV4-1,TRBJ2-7,CASSQGPGSYEQYF,TGCGCCAGCAGCCAAGGGCCGGGCTCCTACGAGCAGTACTTC
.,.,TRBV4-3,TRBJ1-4,CASSPGAGLGEKLFF,TGCGCCAGCAGCCCGGGTGCAGGGCTCGGGGAAAAACTGTTTTTT
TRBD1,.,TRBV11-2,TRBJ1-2,CASSLISSRTGGDYGYTF,TGTGCCAGCAGCTTAATTTCGTCCAGGACAGGGGGCGACTATGGCTACACCTTC
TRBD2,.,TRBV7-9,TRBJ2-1,CASSASGRSYNEQFF,TGTGCCAGCAGCGCCAGCGGGAGGTCCTACAATGAGCAGTTCTTC
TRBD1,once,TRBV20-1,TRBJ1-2,CSASTGGALAF,TGCAGTGCTTCCACAGGGGGCGCTCTCGCCTTC
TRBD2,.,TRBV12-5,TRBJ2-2,CASGLLGVAGETGELFF,TGTGCTAGTGGTTTGTTGGGGGTAGCGGGAGAGACCGGGGAGCTGTTTTTT
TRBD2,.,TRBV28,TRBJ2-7,CASSSKVGGDEQYF,TGTGCCAGCAGCTCCAAAGTCGGGGGGGACGAGCAGTACTTC
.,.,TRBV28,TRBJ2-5,CASSSTWVETQYF,TGTGCCAGCAGTTCGACTTGGGTTGAGACCCAGTACTTC
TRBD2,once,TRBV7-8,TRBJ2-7,CASSLTGLADYEQYF,TGTGCCAGCAGCTTAACAGGACTAGCGGACTACGAGCAGTACTTC